Below, 9 T cell receptor beta chains from the same sample are listed, as sequenced in a study of cytomegalovirus exposure and HLA in healthy donors. With 60 Vbeta and 13 Jbeta primers, the PCR was carried out. This table comes from immunoSEQ multiplex PCR, and its TCRdb copy is limited to in-frame clones, with some not included. This table holds 130,000 to 150,000 clones, 65% to 85% found once. Material: PBMCs. The source of these receptors is a middle-aged woman in good health and CMV-seropositive.

CDR3 nucleotide sequence: TGTGCCAGCACCGAGGGGGGACTACTCCAAGAGACCCAGTACTTC. Amino acid sequence: CASTEGGLLQETQYF. The chain uses TRBV2 and TRBJ2-5; perhaps TRBD2 as D (7 bases). There are 15 residues in the CDR3. V was trimmed by 7 bases and J by 1 base, leaving 16 bases between them. Germline loops: CDR1 SNHLY, CDR2 FYNNEI.

The CDR3 DNA sequence: TGTGCCAGCAGCGTGGGGGGAGGGCGTGAAGCTTTCTTT. Protein sequence: CASSVGGGREAFF. The V call is TRBV9, the J call TRBJ1-1, with D possibly matching TRBD1 (5 bases). The CDR3 contains 13 residues. Between the trimmed V and J ends, which lost 2 bases and 7 bases, there was a span of 12 bases. Germline values: CDR1 SGDLS, CDR2 YYNGEE.

V gene TRBV2 combines with J gene TRBJ2-1; 9 nucleotides match TRBD2. Germline assignment: CDR1 SNHLY and CDR2 FYNNEI. The J segment lost 9 bases and the V segment lost 5 bases, leaving 11 bases of the junction unmatched. The length of the CDR3 is 15 residues. CDR3 nucleotides: TGTGCCAGCAGTCTTGGGGCCAGCGGGGGGTTTGAGCAGTTCTTC. Translation gives CASSLGASGGFEQFF.

CDR3 in DNA: TGTGCCAGCAGTTACTCCAGCCAGGGTGGTCAGCCCCAGCATTTT. Translation gives CASSYSSQGGQPQHF. The chain combines TRBV6-5 with TRBJ1-5, with a weak D call TRBD1 (5 bases). V gave up 0 bases and J gave up 6 bases, with 12 bases separating them. CDR1 and CDR2 (germline): MNHEY, SVGAGI. The CDR3 contains 15 residues.

V usage is TRBV4-1 and J usage is TRBJ1-2; 7 bases agree with TRBD1. CDR1 is MGHRA and CDR2 is YSYEKL in the germline V gene. The CDR3 spans 15 residues. The trim removed 2 bases at V and 8 bases at J, leaving 11 bases unmatched. The CDR3: CASSQPGQLLLGYTF. In DNA, the CDR3 is TGCGCCAGCAGCCAACCGGGACAGTTGCTGTTGGGCTACACCTTC.

The V call is TRBV6-5, the J call TRBJ2-6; perhaps TRBD1 as D (6 bases). With 2 bases removed from V and 2 bases from J, the gap between germline ends came to 10 bases. Germline CDR1 reads MNHEY; CDR2 reads SVGAGI. The CDR3 runs 16 residues. CDR3 residues: CASSYARQAGANVLTF. The CDR3 DNA sequence: TGTGCCAGCAGTTACGCTCGACAGGCTGGGGCCAACGTCCTGACTTTC.

This chain joins TRBV5-5 and TRBJ1-4, with D unresolved. This CDR3 is built from 14 residues. V was pared by 0 bases and J by 8 bases, with 11 bases between. Germline loops: CDR1 SGHKS, CDR2 YYEKEE (reference sequence). CDR3 sequence (DNA): TGTGCCAGCAGCTTGGGTCCCGTAGAGGAAAAACTGTTTTTT. This gives the protein CASSLGPVEEKLFF.

This rearrangement joins TRBV4-2 to TRBJ2-1; 10 nucleotides agree with TRBD2. Germline CDR1 LGHNA, CDR2 YNFKEQ. Trimming took 0 bases from V and 9 from J; bases not matched to a gene: 14. This CDR3 region has 18 residues. This CDR3 is CASSQDRLAGGTVSEQFF. DNA of the CDR3: TGTGCCAGCAGCCAAGATCGACTAGCGGGCGGAACTGTGAGTGAGCAGTTCTTC.

This chain connects TRBV7-3 to TRBJ1-1, with a possible D match to TRBD1 (5 bases). Germline V gene sequence: CDR1 SGHTA, CDR2 FQGTGA. The V and J ends lost 5 bases and 5 bases respectively, with 15 bases between them. This CDR3 comprises 14 residues. This CDR3 is CASSIQGGTTEAFF. CDR3 nucleotide sequence: TGTGCCAGCAGCATCCAGGGTGGAACAACTGAAGCTTTCTTT.